Listed below are T cell receptor beta chains from one sample, sequenced in a study of T cell changes during pregnancy in multiple sclerosis. TCRdb keeps only in-frame clones here, not all; method: immunoSEQ multiplex PCR. The repertoire holds approximately 100,000 clones, with 85% to 95% as singletons. The sample consisted of peripheral blood, taken in the second trimester of pregnancy. Receptor source: a female donor with multiple sclerosis, enrolled in a pregnancy study. Both conserved end residues are part of each CDR3. A D gene is named only where the DNA matches it firmly. A row's size may be missing; if present it is once, few, many or a size class.

d_call: -
j_call: TRBJ2-7
v_call: TRBV27
clone_size: -
cdr3_aa: CASSFSGGMIYEQYF
cdr3_nt: TGTGCCAGCAGTTTCTCCGGCGGGATGATCTACGAGCAGTACTTC

d_call: TRBD1
j_call: TRBJ2-2
v_call: TRBV7-3
clone_size: -
cdr3_aa: CASSHDRDTGELFF
cdr3_nt: TGTGCCAGCAGCCACGACAGGGACACCGGGGAGCTGTTTTTT

d_call: -
j_call: TRBJ2-5
v_call: TRBV18
clone_size: -
cdr3_aa: CASSPKETQYF
cdr3_nt: TGTGCCAGCTCCCCCAAAGAGACCCAGTACTTC

d_call: TRBD1
j_call: TRBJ1-1
v_call: TRBV29-1
clone_size: -
cdr3_aa: CSVWDSLYTEAFF
cdr3_nt: TGCAGCGTCTGGGACAGCTTATACACTGAAGCTTTCTTT

d_call: -
j_call: TRBJ2-3
v_call: TRBV14
clone_size: once
cdr3_aa: CASSQATFDTQYF
cdr3_nt: TGTGCCAGCAGCCAAGCTACCTTTGATACGCAGTATTTT

d_call: -
j_call: TRBJ2-3
v_call: TRBV5-1
clone_size: -
cdr3_aa: CASSLGAYTDTQYF
cdr3_nt: TGCGCCAGCAGCTTGGGGGCCTACACAGATACGCAGTATTTT

d_call: -
j_call: TRBJ2-1
v_call: TRBV7-9
clone_size: -
cdr3_aa: CASSSRGWGSYNEQFF
cdr3_nt: TGTGCCAGCAGCTCGCGGGGTTGGGGCTCCTACAATGAGCAGTTCTTC

d_call: TRBD1
j_call: TRBJ2-5
v_call: TRBV27
clone_size: -
cdr3_aa: CASRPGQSIGTQYF
cdr3_nt: TGTGCCAGCAGGCCGGGACAGAGTATAGGGACCCAGTACTTC

d_call: -
j_call: TRBJ1-1
v_call: TRBV5-6
clone_size: once
cdr3_aa: CASSSHRNTEAFF
cdr3_nt: TGTGCCAGCAGCTCACACCGGAACACTGAAGCTTTCTTT

d_call: -
j_call: TRBJ1-2
v_call: TRBV19
clone_size: -
cdr3_aa: CASSMEGRNYGYTF
cdr3_nt: TGTGCCAGTAGTATGGAGGGGAGGAACTATGGCTACACCTTC

d_call: TRBD2
j_call: TRBJ2-1
v_call: TRBV2
clone_size: -
cdr3_aa: CASSEALAGSYNEQFF
cdr3_nt: TGTGCCAGCAGTGAAGCGCTAGCGGGATCCTACAATGAGCAGTTCTTC

d_call: -
j_call: TRBJ2-5
v_call: TRBV28
clone_size: -
cdr3_aa: CASRTSGETQYF
cdr3_nt: TGTGCCAGCAGGACATCTGGGGAGACCCAGTACTTC

d_call: TRBD1
j_call: TRBJ1-1
v_call: TRBV7-8
clone_size: -
cdr3_aa: CASSTRTGGTEAFF
cdr3_nt: TGTGCCAGCAGCACTCGGACAGGGGGCACTGAAGCTTTCTTT

d_call: -
j_call: TRBJ2-7
v_call: TRBV28
clone_size: -
cdr3_aa: CASSPPSYEQYF
cdr3_nt: TGTGCCAGCAGCCCTCCCTCCTACGAGCAGTACTTC

d_call: -
j_call: TRBJ1-2
v_call: TRBV10-3
clone_size: -
cdr3_aa: CAISTGPGGRGYGYTF
cdr3_nt: TGTGCCATCAGCACCGGGCCGGGGGGTCGTGGCTATGGCTACACCTTC

d_call: TRBD2
j_call: TRBJ2-3
v_call: TRBV6-5
clone_size: -
cdr3_aa: CASTRGRADTQYF
cdr3_nt: TGTGCCAGCACCCGTGGGAGGGCAGATACGCAGTATTTT

d_call: -
j_call: TRBJ2-4
v_call: TRBV19
clone_size: -
cdr3_aa: CASSTPFRAKNIQYF
cdr3_nt: TGTGCCAGTAGTACCCCCTTCCGAGCCAAAAACATTCAGTACTTC

d_call: TRBD1
j_call: TRBJ2-2
v_call: TRBV27
clone_size: -
cdr3_aa: CASSKTGLISGELFF
cdr3_nt: TGTGCCAGCAGTAAGACAGGGTTAATTTCCGGGGAGCTGTTTTTT

d_call: -
j_call: TRBJ1-3
v_call: TRBV9
clone_size: -
cdr3_aa: CASSVIPWSRSSGNTIYF
cdr3_nt: TGTGCCAGCAGCGTGATACCTTGGTCCCGTAGCTCTGGAAACACCATATATTTT

d_call: TRBD1
j_call: TRBJ2-2
v_call: TRBV28
clone_size: -
cdr3_aa: CASSFRGTGTSATGELFF
cdr3_nt: TGTGCCAGCAGTTTTCGGGGGACAGGGACTTCCGCCACCGGGGAGCTGTTTTTT

d_call: TRBD1
j_call: TRBJ2-7
v_call: TRBV6-5
clone_size: -
cdr3_aa: CASGSPGQIYEQYF
cdr3_nt: TGTGCCAGCGGCTCTCCGGGACAGATCTACGAGCAGTACTTC

d_call: TRBD1
j_call: TRBJ1-1
v_call: TRBV7-8
clone_size: -
cdr3_aa: CASSATGGWDTEAFF
cdr3_nt: TGTGCCAGCAGCGCGACAGGGGGCTGGGACACTGAAGCTTTCTTT

d_call: TRBD2
j_call: TRBJ2-2
v_call: TRBV5-1
clone_size: -
cdr3_aa: CASSLVHGGTGELFF
cdr3_nt: TGCGCCAGCAGCTTGGTACACGGGGGGACCGGGGAGCTGTTTTTT

d_call: TRBD1
j_call: TRBJ1-6
v_call: TRBV6-5
clone_size: -
cdr3_aa: CASSLDRGYNSPLHF
cdr3_nt: TGTGCCAGCAGTTTGGACAGGGGCTACAATTCACCCCTCCACTTT

d_call: -
j_call: TRBJ1-3
v_call: TRBV2
clone_size: -
cdr3_aa: CASSERMRGNTIYF
cdr3_nt: TGTGCCAGCAGTGAGAGGATGAGGGGAAACACCATATATTTT

d_call: TRBD1
j_call: TRBJ2-7
v_call: TRBV10-1
clone_size: -
cdr3_aa: CASSESGQRYEQYF
cdr3_nt: TGCGCCAGCAGTGAGTCGGGACAGAGATACGAGCAGTACTTC

d_call: -
j_call: TRBJ2-3
v_call: TRBV7-2
clone_size: -
cdr3_aa: CASSPTLRDTQYF
cdr3_nt: TGTGCCAGCAGCCCAACCCTTAGAGATACGCAGTATTTT

d_call: -
j_call: TRBJ1-1
v_call: TRBV10-3
clone_size: -
cdr3_aa: CAISERPGLNTEAFF
cdr3_nt: TGTGCCATCAGTGAGCGTCCAGGTTTGAACACTGAAGCTTTCTTT

d_call: -
j_call: TRBJ1-1
v_call: TRBV28
clone_size: few
cdr3_aa: CATLKPHSNTEAFF
cdr3_nt: TGTGCCACACTCAAACCCCATTCTAACACTGAAGCTTTCTTT

d_call: -
j_call: TRBJ1-3
v_call: TRBV19
clone_size: many
cdr3_aa: CASSIAGGKTAGNTIYF
cdr3_nt: TGTGCCAGTAGTATAGCTGGCGGGAAAACGGCTGGAAACACCATATATTTT

d_call: TRBD2
j_call: TRBJ2-3
v_call: TRBV29-1
clone_size: -
cdr3_aa: CSVGGRDYTDTQYF
cdr3_nt: TGCAGCGTTGGTGGGAGGGACTACACAGATACGCAGTATTTT

d_call: TRBD1
j_call: TRBJ1-6
v_call: TRBV9
clone_size: -
cdr3_aa: CASSVRPGTGANSPLHF
cdr3_nt: TGTGCCAGCAGCGTCCGTCCCGGGACAGGGGCTAATTCACCCCTCCACTTT

d_call: -
j_call: TRBJ1-2
v_call: TRBV18
clone_size: -
cdr3_aa: CASSPPFDSNYGYTF
cdr3_nt: TGTGCCAGCTCACCGCCATTTGACAGCAACTATGGCTACACCTTC

d_call: -
j_call: TRBJ2-7
v_call: TRBV18
clone_size: -
cdr3_aa: CASSPSREQYF
cdr3_nt: TGTGCCAGCTCACCTTCGCGCGAGCAGTACTTC

d_call: -
j_call: TRBJ1-4
v_call: TRBV30
clone_size: -
cdr3_aa: CAWSVGHRVGEKLFF
cdr3_nt: TGTGCCTGGAGTGTCGGTCACAGGGTAGGGGAAAAACTGTTTTTT

d_call: -
j_call: TRBJ1-2
v_call: TRBV7-2
clone_size: -
cdr3_aa: CASSPGTDYGYTF
cdr3_nt: TGTGCCAGCAGCCCCGGAACAGACTATGGCTACACCTTC

d_call: -
j_call: TRBJ2-7
v_call: TRBV19
clone_size: -
cdr3_aa: CASSRTTGFEQYF
cdr3_nt: TGTGCCAGTAGCCGTACCACAGGGTTCGAGCAGTACTTC

d_call: TRBD2
j_call: TRBJ2-1
v_call: TRBV7-8
clone_size: -
cdr3_aa: CASSLAGGLAGSSEQFF
cdr3_nt: TGTGCCAGCAGCTTAGCGGGGGGGCTAGCGGGGTCGTCTGAGCAGTTCTTC

d_call: -
j_call: TRBJ1-2
v_call: TRBV4-2
clone_size: -
cdr3_aa: CASSPSRQAYGYTF
cdr3_nt: TGTGCCAGCAGCCCTAGTCGACAGGCCTATGGCTACACCTTC

d_call: -
j_call: TRBJ1-4
v_call: TRBV7-2
clone_size: -
cdr3_aa: CASSLRVSATNEKLFF
cdr3_nt: TGTGCCAGCAGCTTACGGGTGTCTGCAACTAATGAAAAACTGTTTTTT

d_call: -
j_call: TRBJ1-1
v_call: TRBV5-1
clone_size: -
cdr3_aa: CASSISGNTEAFF
cdr3_nt: TGCGCCAGCAGCATAAGCGGGAACACTGAAGCTTTCTTT

d_call: TRBD2
j_call: TRBJ2-1
v_call: TRBV9
clone_size: -
cdr3_aa: CASGTSGSRNEQFF
cdr3_nt: TGTGCCAGCGGGACTAGCGGGAGTAGGAATGAGCAGTTCTTC

d_call: -
j_call: TRBJ2-2
v_call: TRBV6-5
clone_size: -
cdr3_aa: CASSYFRANTGELFF
cdr3_nt: TGTGCCAGCAGTTACTTCCGGGCGAACACCGGGGAGCTGTTTTTT

d_call: -
j_call: TRBJ1-4
v_call: TRBV2
clone_size: -
cdr3_aa: CASRGPRVLDEKLFF
cdr3_nt: TGTGCCAGCAGAGGTCCCAGGGTGCTCGATGAAAAACTGTTTTTT

d_call: -
j_call: TRBJ1-5
v_call: TRBV27
clone_size: -
cdr3_aa: CASSLQGNQPQHF
cdr3_nt: TGTGCCAGCAGTTTACAGGGGAATCAGCCCCAGCATTTT

d_call: -
j_call: TRBJ2-2
v_call: TRBV5-1
clone_size: -
cdr3_aa: CASSLQGYTGELFF
cdr3_nt: TGCGCCAGCAGCTTACAGGGATACACCGGGGAGCTGTTTTTT